Here is one T cell receptor (beta chain) with its context. Its antigen is unknown. This CDR3 comprises 14 residues. The V end lost 2 bases, the J end lost 10 bases, and 18 bases lay between the germline ends. Germline CDR1 is SGHDT and CDR2 is YYEEEE. The data derive from a study of tumor-infiltrating lymphocytes in primary liver carcinoma. Points from the study as a whole: A fraction of only about 7.5-24% of top clones appeared in all five tumor regions. Compared with tumor region pairs, tumor-adjacent and tumor-blood pairs overlapped less.

The roughly 19-32 mg bulk tissue piece was not sorted before simultaneous RNA and DNA extraction. Total RNA (around 500 ng) served as template for TCR beta cDNA synthesis primed by a constant-region primer. Three nested multiplex PCR rounds, a slightly modified ARM-PCR method, built the TCR beta libraries. Forward primers for TRBV1-TRBV30 and a C-beta reverse primer served the first two PCR rounds, at approximately 10 cycles each. TCRdb processed the multiplex PCR reads anew with MiXCR; each CDR3 protein has one entry. The sample has tens of thousands of distinct CDR3 sequences, about 65% seen once.

The gene calls are TRBV5-6 and TRBJ1-1, with unresolved D. The material sequenced was liver tumor tissue from sampling region 4. Stated subset: tumor region T4, right-lateral pole. The receptor's source is a middle-aged man with primary liver carcinoma and hepatitis B virus infection. In nucleotides, the CDR3 is TGTGCCAGCAGCTTTAGACCAGCCGGTGAAGCAGCTTTCTTT. This encodes CASSFRPAGEAAFF.